This TCR beta chain stems from a study of OX40 agonist ivuxolimab in advanced cancers. Repertoires were generated with immunoSEQ multiplex PCR, while TCRdb's copy carries only in-frame clones and drops some. Of approximately 35,000 clones in the sample, approximately 90% were seen once. The CDR3 loop spans 15 amino acids. Germline V gene data show CDR1 as MDHEN and CDR2 as SYDVKM. Trimming took 5 bases from V and 5 from J; bases not matched to a gene: 9. The source of this sequence is an adult with an advanced solid tumor such as melanoma, head and neck, liver or kidney cancer. The chain has TRBV28 and TRBJ2-7, with 10 bases matching TRBD2. The sequences come from CD4+ or CD8+ T cells sorted from blood, collected in a trial of the OX40 agonist ivuxolimab. DNA of the CDR3: TGTGCCAGCAGTGTTCGACTAGCGGGTAAACACGAGCAGTACTTC. The encoded protein is CASSVRLAGKHEQYF.